This T cell receptor (beta chain) was obtained from a study of shared clonotypes between healthy human individuals. Study-wide results and limits: Donor scarcity curtailed the genetic and exposure-history diversity represented herein. It was expected that sequencing depth would affect clonotype sharing among donors. Memory subsets generally showed lower estimated richness than naive subsets.

With regard to this clone: Its specificity is not known.

Profiled with immunoSEQ multiplex PCR; TCRdb holds only in-frame clones, not every one. Of under 1 million clones in the sample, 90% to 95% are singletons; the top ten hold less than 25%. This CDR3 has 13 residues. Germline values: CDR1 MNHNY, CDR2 SVGAGI (reference sequence). Deletions cut 2 bases from V and 9 bases from J, with 11 bases between. Naive CD8 cells, CD45RO-negative and positively selected for CCR7, excluded terminally differentiated effector memory CD45RA+ cells. The donor cohort consisted entirely of Caucasian adults residing in Nashville, Tennessee. The sequence derives from a man aged 25-45 years in good health. This chain joins TRBV6-6 and TRBJ2-1, with D perhaps matching TRBD2 (7 bases). The specimen was naive CD8+ T cells sorted from blood. The CDR3 region has the DNA TGTGCCAGCAGTTACCCTAGGGGGGGTGAGCAGTTCTTC. Its translation is CASSYPRGGEQFF.